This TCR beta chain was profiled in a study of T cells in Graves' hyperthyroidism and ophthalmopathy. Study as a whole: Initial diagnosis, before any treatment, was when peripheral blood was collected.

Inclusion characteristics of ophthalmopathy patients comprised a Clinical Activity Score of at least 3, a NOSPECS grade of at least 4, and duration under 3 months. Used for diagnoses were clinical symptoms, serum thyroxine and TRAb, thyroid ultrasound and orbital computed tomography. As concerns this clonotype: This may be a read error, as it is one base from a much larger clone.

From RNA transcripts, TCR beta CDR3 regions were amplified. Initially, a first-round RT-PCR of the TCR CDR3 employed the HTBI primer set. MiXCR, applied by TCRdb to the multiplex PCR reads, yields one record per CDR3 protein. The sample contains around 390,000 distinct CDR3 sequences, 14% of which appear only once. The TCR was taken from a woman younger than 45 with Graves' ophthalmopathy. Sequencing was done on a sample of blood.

The CDR3 DNA follows: TGTGCCAGCAGCCAAGAATCGGGCGAGGCCCAGTACTTC. Protein product: CASSQESGEAQYF. J is TRBJ2-5 and V is TRBV3-1; D is unresolved. Germline V lookup: CDR1 LGHDT, CDR2 YNNKEL (reference sequence). This CDR3 comprises 13 residues. Trimming removed 0 bases from V and 9 bases from J, with 11 bases in between.